This T cell receptor (beta chain) was profiled in a study of blood T cell repertoires in COVID-19. As for the study in general: PBMCs, B-cell-depleted T cells, or T cells provided the cDNA or gDNA that made up the material.

How the authors handled the data: Amplification of reference gene primers provided the estimated nucleated cell counts. Data came from immunoSEQ multiplex PCR; TCRdb stores just in-frame clones and leaves some out. V and J calls and clone size come straight from that table; D and trimming were deduced from the DNA. The sample lists some 120,000 clones; 88% were seen once. The CDR3 has 13 residues. The V and J ends lost 3 bases and 7 bases respectively, with 13 bases between them. This TCR was recovered from a human donor in a cohort sampled during active COVID-19. The chain recombines TRBV12-3 or TRBV12-4 with TRBJ2-7; tentative D call: TRBD2 (7 bases). The material sequenced was peripheral blood. The CDR3 here is CASSFGGRREQYF. The CDR3 DNA is TGTGCCAGCAGTTTCGGGGGGCGTCGGGAGCAGTACTTC.